A selection of T cell receptor beta chains follows, all from one sample in a study of blood T cell repertoires in COVID-19. Sequenced by immunoSEQ multiplex PCR; TCRdb stores in-frame clones only, minus some. The sample records around 200,000 clones, around 86% being singletons. The sample comprised peripheral blood. All receptors come from a man aged 35 to 55 with active or convalescent COVID-19. Each CDR3 is given without its conserved first and last residue.

>TRBV18|TRBJ1-1
ASSADRETEAF
>TRBV11-2|TRBJ1-1
ASSPGFQFTEAF
>TRBV9|TRBJ1-4
ASSVGQGTTNEKLF
>TRBV27|TRBJ2-3
ASSSYGGPGTDTQY
>TRBV27|TRBJ2-5
ASSLFGGGGSRETQY
>TRBV7-3|TRBJ2-3
ASSFPSADTQY
>TRBV11-2|TRBJ2-7
ASSLVDYEQY
>TRBV10-3|TRBJ2-3
AHPSGPPSGRVITDTQY
>TRBV28|TRBJ1-2
ASSLTAGGYT
>TRBV7-8|TRBJ2-1
ASRKTGGSDYEQF
>TRBV21-1|TRBJ2-1
ATSTHRGYNEQF
>TRBV9|TRBJ1-2
ASSGQVDDDYT
>TRBV2|TRBJ1-6
ASIADVSPSPLH
>TRBV6-6|TRBJ1-6
ASSLTINSPLH
>TRBV21-1|TRBJ2-2
ASSISSRLSNTGELF
>TRBV3-1/TRBV3-2|TRBJ2-5
ASSPRGETQY
>TRBV4-3|TRBJ2-1
ASSQDSSGGIGQF
>TRBV30|TRBJ1-5
AWSEQANQPQH
>TRBV5-4|TRBJ1-4
ASSSVGDNEKLF
>TRBV30|TRBJ1-6
AWSVRRTGQEILSYNSPLH
>TRBV7-9|TRBJ2-5
ASSATGLETQY
>TRBV2|TRBJ2-2
ASSEIVGGAAAGGELF
>TRBV7-2|TRBJ1-3
ASSLDVRQGFVY
>TRBV5-1|TRBJ1-1
ASSLASGTRDTEAF
>TRBV24-1|TRBJ2-3
ATSDVGGYTDTQY
>TRBV5-1|TRBJ2-1
ASSSGQGGYNEQF
>TRBV28|TRBJ1-2
ASSLGLLDDYGYT
>TRBV4-1|TRBJ1-5
ASSQDGQYNQPQH
>TRBV5-4|TRBJ2-7
ASFSSGTGVPEQY
>TRBV7-9|TRBJ1-1
ASSLRARGSMNTEAF
>TRBV6-1|TRBJ1-6
ASSLATSVVPH
>TRBV5-6|TRBJ2-5
ASSLRMRGPQETQY
>TRBV3-1/TRBV3-2|TRBJ1-1
ASSPLGEGVEAF
>TRBV5-1|TRBJ1-1
ASSPTGGADTEAF
>TRBV7-2|TRBJ2-5
ASSNTGGTAETQY
>TRBV10-3|TRBJ2-7
AISFTAGTESYEQY
>TRBV6-1|TRBJ2-2
ASSESRRGELF
>TRBV19|TRBJ2-3
ASRTLAGGGDTQY
>TRBV18|TRBJ1-1
ASSPQNTEAF
>TRBV28|TRBJ2-1
ASTEGGSHNEQF
>TRBV28|TRBJ2-7
ASGEGQGRYEQY